Given below is one T cell receptor (beta chain) in context. Antigen: not known. The data were taken from a study of CD4+ T cells in melanoma. CDR3 length: 12 amino acids. Germline lookup yields CDR1 PRHDT and CDR2 FYEKMQ (reference sequence). Trimming shortened V by 2 bases and J by 7 bases, and 6 bases separated the two germline ends. Profiling relied on immunoSEQ multiplex PCR, and the TCRdb table lists in-frame clones only, not all of them. Of approximately 9,500 clones listed, about three quarters are singletons. Study-wide findings and caveats: A reported correlation linked neoantigen-specific CD4+ T cells to CD8+, macrophage and B cell function.

V is TRBV13 and J is TRBJ2-1; D gene uncertain. The source is a human donor with melanoma. The source material was cells from a culture (not recorded whether cultured in vitro). CDR3 loop: CASSLSANEQFF. The CDR3 coding sequence is TGTGCCAGCAGCTTATCCGCTAATGAGCAGTTCTTC.